These 19 T cell receptor beta chains came from one sample sequenced in a study of T cell clones after liver transplantation. The antigens for these receptors are not known. Proliferating CFSE-low MLR cells were sequenced to define alloreactive TCRbeta sequences. Only in-frame clones appear in the TCRdb table, and some are missing; sequencing was by immunoSEQ multiplex PCR. Here the sample table reports about 50 clones. The sample consisted of CD8+ T cells from cultured PBMCs. These receptors were obtained from a human patient who received a liver transplant. Some T cells may be the graft donor's.

This clone came up a few times. This chain joins TRBV7-7 and TRBJ2-6; D ambiguous. V gave up 5 bases and J gave up 5 bases, with 13 bases separating them. The CDR3 sequence is 15 residues long. The germline V gene has CDR1 SSHAT and CDR2 FNYEAQ (reference sequence). This CDR3 reads CASSRPQSRANVLTF. The CDR3 DNA reads as TGTGCCAGCAGCCGTCCGCAAAGTCGGGCCAACGTCCTGACTTTC.

The chain uses TRBV10-3 and TRBJ2-7, with TRBD1 matching 9 bases. The CDR3 loop spans 13 amino acids. The J segment lost 3 bases and the V segment lost 10 bases, leaving 7 bases of the junction unmatched. Germline V gives CDR1 ENHRY, CDR2 SYGVKD. The chain's CDR3 is CATAGTGNYEQYF. The CDR3 DNA is TGTGCCACCGCCGGGACAGGGAACTACGAGCAGTACTTC.

The rearrangement joins TRBV9 to TRBJ2-3, with 9 bases lining up with TRBD2. The germline CDR1 and CDR2 sequences are SGDLS and YYNGEE. This CDR3 has 16 amino acids. With V trimmed by 3 bases and J by 4 bases, 9 bases remained unmatched. CDR3 DNA: TGTGCCAGCAGCGGACGTTTGGGCGGGGGGGCAGATACGCAGTATTTT. This sequence encodes CASSGRLGGGADTQYF.

This clone appeared a single time. The rearrangement joins TRBV7-7 to TRBJ1-3; D is ambiguous. V lost 5 bases, J lost 1 base, and 9 bases lay in between. Germline loops: CDR1 SSHAT, CDR2 FNYEAQ (reference sequence). The CDR3 spans 14 residues. CDR3 amino acids: CASSPTESGNTIYF. DNA for the CDR3: TGTGCCAGCAGCCCCACGGAGTCTGGAAACACCATATATTTT.

This clone qualifies as hyperexpanded. The chain couples TRBV7-9 to TRBJ2-1; D call uncertain. Germline V gives CDR1 SEHNR, CDR2 FQNEAQ (reference sequence). CDR3 length: 18 amino acids. With 0 bases removed from V and 10 bases from J, the gap between germline ends came to 25 bases. CDR3 DNA: TGTGCCAGCAGCTTAGCCCCAGTGATGGGCATCCCCCCCTCCGAGCAGTTCTTC. Protein sequence: CASSLAPVMGIPPSEQFF. The full variable domain, rest sourced from reference TRBV7-9 and TRBJ2-1, is DTGVSQNPRHKITKRGQNVTFRCDPISEHNRLYWYRQTLGQGPEFLTYFQNEAQLEKSRLLSDRFSAERPKGSFSTLEIQRTEQGDSAMYLCASSLAPVMGIPPSEQFFGPGTRLTVL.

Concerning this clone itself: A read error may produce the germline difference seen at one junction end. The chain carries TRBV5-4 and TRBJ2-7; a possible D gene is TRBD1 (6 bases). The CDR3 totals 15 residues. The germline V gene encodes CDR1 SGHNT and CDR2 YYREEE (reference sequence). The CDR3, as DNA: TGCGCCAGCAGCTTGTCACAGGGTAATGTGGACGAGCAGTACTTC. Protein sequence: CASSLSQGNVDEQYF. The complete variable domain, with remaining parts taken from reference TRBV5-4 and TRBJ2-7, reads ETGVTQSPTHLIKTRGQQVTLRCSSQSGHNTVSWYQQALGQGPQFIFQYYREEENGRGNFPPRFSGLQFPNYSSELNVNALELDDSALYLCASSLSQGNVDEQYFGPGTRLTVT.

This chain joins TRBV7-5 and TRBJ1-3. TRBV7-5 represents a pseudogene. The CDR3 totals 14 residues. The CDR3 reads CASSPTESGNTIYF. The CDR3 DNA reads TGTGCCAGCAGCCCCACGGAGTCTGGAAACACCATATATTTT.

The chain is built from TRBV18 and TRBJ1-5; possibly TRBD1 for D (6 bases). CDR1 is KGHSH, CDR2 LQKENI, per germline. The CDR3 sequence is 16 residues long. V was trimmed by 2 bases and J by 3 bases, leaving 14 bases between them. In DNA form, the CDR3 reads TGTGCCAGCTCACCATGGAACAGGGACCCCAATCAGCCCCAGCATTTT. The encoded protein is CASSPWNRDPNQPQHF.

The genes are TRBV27 and TRBJ1-2, with D perhaps matching TRBD1 (5 bases). In germline, CDR1 is MNHEY, CDR2 SMNVEV (reference sequence). There are 13 residues in the CDR3. The germline V and J ends were trimmed by 2 bases and 2 bases, with 6 bases remaining between them. Written as DNA, the CDR3 is TGTGCCAGCAGTTTACGGGGGAACTATGGCTACACCTTC. Translated: CASSLRGNYGYTF.

Within the sample, this clone is hyperexpanded (1% or more). The rearrangement joins TRBV7-9 to TRBJ1-2, with 7 nucleotides matching TRBD1. V shed 0 bases, J shed 6 bases, and the junction held 4 bases outside the gene matches. The CDR3 is 14 amino acids. CDR1 and CDR2 from the germline V gene are SEHNR and FQNEAQ (reference sequence). The CDR3 here is CASSLAGTGDGYTF. DNA for the CDR3: TGTGCCAGCAGCTTAGCGGGAACAGGGGATGGCTACACCTTC.

This clone is categorized as hyperexpanded. The J gene is TRBJ2-7, the V gene TRBV12-5; D not certain. Trimming took 6 bases from V and 6 from J, leaving 12 bases between them. This CDR3 is 12 amino acids long. The germline CDR1 and CDR2 sequences are LGHNT and FRNRAP. The CDR3 DNA reads TGTGCTAGTGGCCCCCTTTCTCCCGAGCAGTACTTC. Its translation: CASGPLSPEQYF. The variable domain in full, completed from reference TRBV12-5 and TRBJ2-7, reads DARVTQTPRHKVTEMGQEVTMRCQPILGHNTVFWYRQTMMQGLELLAYFRNRAPLDDSGMPKDRFSAEMPDATLATLKIQPSEPRDSAVYFCASGPLSPEQYFGPGTRLTVT.

This clone was observed a few times. Here the CDR3 DNA reads TGCGCCAGCAGCCAAGACGACAGCTATGGCTACACCTTC. Translated: CASSQDDSYGYTF. The chain couples TRBV4-1 to TRBJ1-2, with D perhaps TRBD1 (5 bases). Germline-derived CDR1 and CDR2 are MGHRA and YSYEKL. The CDR3 totals 13 residues. V lost 0 bases to trimming and J lost 4 bases, with 6 bases between them.

This chain links TRBV6-8 with TRBJ2-7, with D maybe TRBD1 (5 bases). There are 14 residues in the CDR3. The V gene's germline CDR1 is MNHGY and CDR2 SAAAGT. The V gene lost 5 bases and the J gene lost 0 bases, with 11 bases spanning the gap. CDR3 sequence reads: CASSPSGNSYEQYF. DNA of the CDR3: TGTGCCAGCAGTCCGTCAGGGAACTCCTACGAGCAGTACTTC.

This clone appeared a few times. The rearrangement joins TRBV9 to TRBJ1-3; no definite D call. Germline loops: CDR1 SGDLS, CDR2 YYNGEE. V was pared by 3 bases and J by 1 base, with 11 bases between. The CDR3 runs to 15 residues. The CDR3 nucleotides read TGTGCCAGCAGCGCATCATCAGGTTCTGGAAACACCATATATTTT. As protein: CASSASSGSGNTIYF.

This clone is a singleton in its sample. The chain employs TRBV6-9 and TRBJ1-2, with D uncertain. Germline loops: CDR1 MNHGY, CDR2 SVAAGI. CDR3 size: 17 residues. Trimming cost V 5 bases and J 4 bases, with 23 bases left between them. The CDR3, as DNA: TGTGCCAGCAGTGCAGCCGAGTCTTACGGAAAGACCTATGGCTACACCTTC. This translates into CASSAAESYGKTYGYTF.

J is TRBJ2-1 and V is TRBV27; D unresolved. V lost 1 base and J 8 bases, leaving 9 bases between the germline ends. Looked up from germline, CDR1 is MNHEY and CDR2 is SMNVEV (reference sequence). The CDR3 is made up of 13 amino acids. For the CDR3, the DNA is TGTGCCAGCAGTTTATATTTGCGTGATGAGCAGTTCTTC. Its protein product is CASSLYLRDEQFF.

This chain joins TRBV13 and TRBJ2-7, with 8 bases that match TRBD2. The V segment lost 6 bases and the J segment 2 bases; nucleotides outside the gene matches: 3. This CDR3 has 13 residues. Per germline, CDR1 PRHDT and CDR2 FYEKMQ (reference sequence). The CDR3 DNA reads TGTGCCAGCAGTAGCGGGGTAGCCTACGAGCAGTACTTC. Translation gives CASSSGVAYEQYF. The entire variable domain, with the rest obtained from reference TRBV13 and TRBJ2-7, is as follows: AAGVIQSPRHLIKEKRETATLKCYPIPRHDTVYWYQQGPGQDPQFLISFYEKMQSDKGSIPDRFSAQQFSDYHSELNMSSLELGDSALYFCASSSGVAYEQYFGPGTRLTVT.

This clone appeared a few times. This chain links TRBV2 with TRBJ1-6; D unclear. Trimming removed 4 bases at V and 9 bases at J, with 13 bases between. The CDR3 covers 14 residues. CDR1 and CDR2 (germline): SNHLY, FYNNEI. CDR3 DNA: TGTGCCAGCAGTGTTGGGAAGCGTTTTTCACCCCTCCACTTT. Translated, it gives CASSVGKRFSPLHF. The full variable domain, its missing parts supplied by reference TRBV2 and TRBJ1-6, is EPEVTQTPSHQVTQMGQEVILRCVPISNHLYFYWYRQILGQKVEFLVSFYNNEISEKSEIFDDQFSVERPDGSNFTLKIRSTKLEDSAMYFCASSVGKRFSPLHFGNGTRLTVT.

This clone is hyperexpanded (1% or more) within its sample. This chain links TRBV5-1 with TRBJ2-7, with D possibly being TRBD1 (6 bases). The length of the CDR3 is 15 residues. Germline V CDR1 and CDR2: SGHRS, YFSETQ. V was clipped by 1 base and J by 5 bases, with 16 bases between them. The CDR3 nucleotides read TGCGCCAGCAGCTTGTCACAGGGTAATGTGGACGAGCAGTACTTC. Protein: CASSLSQGNVDEQYF.